The TCR beta chain under discussion was sequenced for a study of a mutant IDH1 vaccine in newly diagnosed glioma. Study-wide context: Previous care, which was radiotherapy, temozolomide, or both, most often involved both.

The V segment lost 4 bases and the J segment 4 bases; nucleotides outside the gene matches: 16. The CDR3 loop spans 19 amino acids. Germline V CDR1 and CDR2: SGHTA, FQGNSA. Produced via immunoSEQ multiplex PCR; TCRdb's table is partial and in-frame only. The sample contains tens of thousands of clones, about 87% of which appear only once. For this clone: The antigen is unknown.

Time point here: week 35, safety follow-up. Doses comprised 300 ug of mutant IDH1 20-mer peptide each, plus topical imiquimod. The starting material was PBMCs, obtained from a glioma patient whose treatment included an IDH1 peptide vaccine. This clonotype was obtained from a man aged 30-40 years with glioma. The chain has TRBV7-2 and TRBJ2-3; 11 positions agree with TRBD2. The chain's CDR3 is CASSSVGLGLAGGADTQYF. DNA of the CDR3: TGTGCCAGCAGCTCCGTGGGCCTCGGGCTAGCGGGAGGTGCAGATACGCAGTATTTT.